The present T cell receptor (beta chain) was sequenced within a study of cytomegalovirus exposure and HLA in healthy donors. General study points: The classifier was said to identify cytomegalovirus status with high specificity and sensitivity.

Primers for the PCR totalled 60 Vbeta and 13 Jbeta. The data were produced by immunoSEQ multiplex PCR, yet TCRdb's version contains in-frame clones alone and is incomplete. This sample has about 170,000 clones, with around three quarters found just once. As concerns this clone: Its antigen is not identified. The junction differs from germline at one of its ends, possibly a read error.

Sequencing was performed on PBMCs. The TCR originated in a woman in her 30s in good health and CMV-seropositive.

In DNA, the CDR3 is TGTGCCAGCAGTCTGACTAGCGGGACAGATACGCGGTATTTT. This translates into CASSLTSGTDTRYF. The rearrangement joins TRBV6-6 to TRBJ2-3; 11 bases map to TRBD2. There are 14 residues in the CDR3. The germline CDR1 and CDR2 sequences are MNHNY and SVGAGI (reference sequence).